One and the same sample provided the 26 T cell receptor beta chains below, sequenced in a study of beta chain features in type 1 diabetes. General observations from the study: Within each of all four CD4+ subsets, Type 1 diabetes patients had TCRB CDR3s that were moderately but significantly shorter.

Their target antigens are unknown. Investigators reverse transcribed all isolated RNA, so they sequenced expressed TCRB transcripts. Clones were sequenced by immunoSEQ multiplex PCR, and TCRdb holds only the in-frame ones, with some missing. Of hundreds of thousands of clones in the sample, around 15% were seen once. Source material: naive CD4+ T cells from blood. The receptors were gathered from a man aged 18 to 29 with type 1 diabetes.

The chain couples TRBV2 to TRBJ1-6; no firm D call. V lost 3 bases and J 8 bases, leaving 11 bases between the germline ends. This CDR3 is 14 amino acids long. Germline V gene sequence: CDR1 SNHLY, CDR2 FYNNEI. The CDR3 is CASSDRSLDSPLHF. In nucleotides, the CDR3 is TGTGCCAGCAGTGACAGGAGTTTGGATTCACCCCTCCACTTT. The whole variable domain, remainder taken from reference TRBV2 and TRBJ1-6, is EPEVTQTPSHQVTQMGQEVILRCVPISNHLYFYWYRQILGQKVEFLVSFYNNEISEKSEIFDDQFSVERPDGSNFTLKIRSTKLEDSAMYFCASSDRSLDSPLHFGNGTRLTVT.

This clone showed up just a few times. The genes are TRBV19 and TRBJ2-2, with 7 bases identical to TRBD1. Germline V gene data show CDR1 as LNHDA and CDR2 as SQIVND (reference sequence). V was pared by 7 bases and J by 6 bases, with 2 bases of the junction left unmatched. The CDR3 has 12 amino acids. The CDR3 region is CASNRGPGELFF. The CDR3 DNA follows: TGTGCCAGTAACAGGGGCCCCGGGGAGCTGTTTTTT.

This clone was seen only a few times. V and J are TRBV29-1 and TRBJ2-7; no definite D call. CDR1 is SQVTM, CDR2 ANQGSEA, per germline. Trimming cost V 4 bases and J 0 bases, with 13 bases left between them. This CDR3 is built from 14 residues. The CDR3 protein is CSVGSEPGSYEQYF. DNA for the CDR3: TGCAGCGTTGGGAGCGAACCGGGCTCCTACGAGCAGTACTTC.

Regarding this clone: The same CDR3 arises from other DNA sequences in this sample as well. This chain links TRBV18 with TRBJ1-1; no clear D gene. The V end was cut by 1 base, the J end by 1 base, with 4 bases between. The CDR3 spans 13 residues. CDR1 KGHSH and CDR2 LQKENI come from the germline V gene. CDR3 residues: CASSPLENTEAFF. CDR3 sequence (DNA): TGTGCCAGCTCACCACTAGAGAACACTGAAGCTTTCTTT.

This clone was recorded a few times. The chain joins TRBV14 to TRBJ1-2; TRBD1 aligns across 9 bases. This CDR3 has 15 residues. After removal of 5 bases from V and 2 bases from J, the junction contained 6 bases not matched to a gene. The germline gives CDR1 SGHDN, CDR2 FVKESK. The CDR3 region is CASSEGQGLNYGYTF. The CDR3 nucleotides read TGTGCCAGCAGCGAGGGACAGGGCCTGAACTATGGCTACACCTTC.

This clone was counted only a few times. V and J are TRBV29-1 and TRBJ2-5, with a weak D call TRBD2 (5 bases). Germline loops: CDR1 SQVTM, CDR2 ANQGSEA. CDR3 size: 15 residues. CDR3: CGVWGIASDQETQYF. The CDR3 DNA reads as TGCGGAGTTTGGGGAATAGCGTCTGACCAAGAGACCCAGTACTTC.

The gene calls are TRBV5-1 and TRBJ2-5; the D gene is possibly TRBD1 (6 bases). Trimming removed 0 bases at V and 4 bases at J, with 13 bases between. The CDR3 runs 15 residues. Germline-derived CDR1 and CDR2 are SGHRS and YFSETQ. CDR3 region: CASSLGARGGETQYF. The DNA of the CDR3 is TGCGCCAGCAGCTTGGGAGCCAGGGGTGGAGAGACCCAGTACTTC.

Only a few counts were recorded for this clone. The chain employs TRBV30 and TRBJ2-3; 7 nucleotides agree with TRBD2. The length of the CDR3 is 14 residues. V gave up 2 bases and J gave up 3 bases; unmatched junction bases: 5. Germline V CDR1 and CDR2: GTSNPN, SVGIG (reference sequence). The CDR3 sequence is CAWSPAGTTDTQYF. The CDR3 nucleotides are TGTGCCTGGAGTCCAGCGGGGACGACAGATACGCAGTATTTT. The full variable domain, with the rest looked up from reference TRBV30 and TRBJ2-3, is SQTIHQWPATLVQPVGSPLSLECTVEGTSNPNLYWYRQAAGRGLQLLFYSVGIGQISSEVPQNLSASRPQDRQFILSSKKLLLSDSGFYLCAWSPAGTTDTQYFGPGTRLTVL.

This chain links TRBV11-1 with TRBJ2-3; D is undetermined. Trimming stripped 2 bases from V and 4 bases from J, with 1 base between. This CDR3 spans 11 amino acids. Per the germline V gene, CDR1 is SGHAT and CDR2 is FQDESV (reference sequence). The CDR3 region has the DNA TGTGCCAGCAGCTTATCAGATACGCAGTATTTT. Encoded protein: CASSLSDTQYF.

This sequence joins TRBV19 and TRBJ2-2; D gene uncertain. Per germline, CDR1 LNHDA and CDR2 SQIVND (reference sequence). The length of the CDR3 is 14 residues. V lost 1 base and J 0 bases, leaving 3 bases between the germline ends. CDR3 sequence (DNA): TGTGCCAGTAGTATAGTGGCGAACACCGGGGAGCTGTTTTTT. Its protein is CASSIVANTGELFF.

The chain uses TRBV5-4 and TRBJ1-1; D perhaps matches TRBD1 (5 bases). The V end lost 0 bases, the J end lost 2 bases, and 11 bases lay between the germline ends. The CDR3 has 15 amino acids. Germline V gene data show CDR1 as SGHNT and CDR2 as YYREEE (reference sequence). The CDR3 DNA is TGTGCCAGCAGCTTGGCAGGGAGGGCAAACACTGAAGCTTTCTTT. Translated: CASSLAGRANTEAFF.

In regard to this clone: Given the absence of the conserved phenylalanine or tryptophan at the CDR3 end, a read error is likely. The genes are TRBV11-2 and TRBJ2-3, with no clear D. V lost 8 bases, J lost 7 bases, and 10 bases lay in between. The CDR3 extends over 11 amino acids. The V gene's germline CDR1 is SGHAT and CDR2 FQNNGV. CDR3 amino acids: CASRSGHTQYS. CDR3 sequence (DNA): TGTGCCAGCCGTTCGGGTCATACGCAGTATTCT.

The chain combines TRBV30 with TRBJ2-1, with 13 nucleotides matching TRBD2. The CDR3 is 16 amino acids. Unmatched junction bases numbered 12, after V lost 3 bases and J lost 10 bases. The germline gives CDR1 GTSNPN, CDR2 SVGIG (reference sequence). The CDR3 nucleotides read TGTGCCTGGAGGGGCCCAACGGGACTAGCGGGGCGCGAGCAGTTCTTC. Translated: CAWRGPTGLAGREQFF.

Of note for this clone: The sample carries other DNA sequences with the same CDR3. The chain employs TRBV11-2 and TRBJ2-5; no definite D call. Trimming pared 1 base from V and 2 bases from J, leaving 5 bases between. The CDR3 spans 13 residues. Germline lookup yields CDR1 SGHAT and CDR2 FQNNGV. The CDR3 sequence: CASSLGGQETQYF. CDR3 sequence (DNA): TGTGCCAGCAGCTTAGGGGGACAAGAGACCCAGTACTTC. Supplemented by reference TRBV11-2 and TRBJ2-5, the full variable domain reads EAGVAQSPRYKIIEKRQSVAFWCNPISGHATLYWYQQILGQGPKLLIQFQNNGVVDDSQLPKDRFSAERLKGVDSTLKIQPAKLEDSAVYLCASSLGGQETQYFGPGTRLLVL.

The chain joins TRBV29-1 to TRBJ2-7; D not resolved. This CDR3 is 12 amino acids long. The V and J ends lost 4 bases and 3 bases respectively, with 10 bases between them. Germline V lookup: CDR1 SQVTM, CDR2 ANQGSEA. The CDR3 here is CSVGPADYEQYF. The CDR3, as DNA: TGCAGCGTTGGTCCAGCCGACTACGAGCAGTACTTC.

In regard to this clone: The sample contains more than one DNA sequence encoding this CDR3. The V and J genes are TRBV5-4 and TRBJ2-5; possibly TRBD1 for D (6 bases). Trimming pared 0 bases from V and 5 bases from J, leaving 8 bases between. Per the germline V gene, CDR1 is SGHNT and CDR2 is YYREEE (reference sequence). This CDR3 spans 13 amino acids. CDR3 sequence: CASSLGTGETQYF. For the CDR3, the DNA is TGTGCCAGCAGCTTGGGCACAGGGGAGACCCAGTACTTC.

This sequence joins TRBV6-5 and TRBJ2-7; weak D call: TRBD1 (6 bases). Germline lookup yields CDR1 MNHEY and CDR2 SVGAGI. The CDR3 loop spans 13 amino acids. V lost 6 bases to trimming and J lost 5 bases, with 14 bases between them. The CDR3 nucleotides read TGTGCCAGCAGCCTCCGGGACACTCACGAGCAGTACTTC. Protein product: CASSLRDTHEQYF.

The CDR3 DNA follows: TGCAGCGTTGTCCCCGCAGCTACGATTGGCGAGCAGTACTTC. Translation: CSVVPAATIGEQYF. The chain uses TRBV29-1 and TRBJ2-7; D remains unclear. V lost 4 bases, J lost 6 bases, and 19 bases lay in between. CDR1 SQVTM and CDR2 ANQGSEA come from the germline V gene. The CDR3 contains 14 residues.

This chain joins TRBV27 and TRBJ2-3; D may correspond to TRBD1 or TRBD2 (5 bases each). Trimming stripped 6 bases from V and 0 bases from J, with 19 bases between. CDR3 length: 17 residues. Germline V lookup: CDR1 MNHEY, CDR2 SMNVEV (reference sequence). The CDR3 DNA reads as TGTGCCAGCAGGCAGGGACGTCTCGGATCTAGCACAGATACGCAGTATTTT. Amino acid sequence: CASRQGRLGSSTDTQYF.

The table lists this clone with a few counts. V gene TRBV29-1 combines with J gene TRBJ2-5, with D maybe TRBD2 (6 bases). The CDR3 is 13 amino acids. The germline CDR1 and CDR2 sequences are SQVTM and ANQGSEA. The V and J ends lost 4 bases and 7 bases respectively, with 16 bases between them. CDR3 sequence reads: CSVGGQAGGTQYF. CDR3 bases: TGCAGCGTTGGGGGCCAGGCCGGGGGGACCCAGTACTTC.

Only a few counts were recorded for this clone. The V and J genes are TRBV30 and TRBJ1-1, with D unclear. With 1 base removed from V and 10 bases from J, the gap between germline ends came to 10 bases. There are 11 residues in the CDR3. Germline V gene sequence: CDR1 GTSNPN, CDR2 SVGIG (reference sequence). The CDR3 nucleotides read TGTGCCTGGAGTGCTATGAATGTAGCTTTCTTT. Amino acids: CAWSAMNVAFF.

The CDR3 loop reads CAWSALAGRSYEQYF. In DNA form, the CDR3 reads TGTGCCTGGAGTGCATTAGCGGGACGGTCCTACGAGCAGTACTTC. The chain is built from TRBV30 and TRBJ2-7, with 8 bases that match TRBD2. CDR1 and CDR2 (germline): GTSNPN, SVGIG (reference sequence). CDR3 size: 15 residues. The V and J ends lost 1 base and 1 base, in that order; junction bases with no gene match: 6.

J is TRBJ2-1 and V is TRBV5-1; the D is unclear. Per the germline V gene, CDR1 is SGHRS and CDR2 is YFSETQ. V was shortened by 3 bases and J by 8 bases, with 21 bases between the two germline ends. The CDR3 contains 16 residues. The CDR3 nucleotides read TGCGCCAGCAGCTGGCCCGCCAGTACTATGGGCGATGAGCAGTTCTTC. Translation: CASSWPASTMGDEQFF.

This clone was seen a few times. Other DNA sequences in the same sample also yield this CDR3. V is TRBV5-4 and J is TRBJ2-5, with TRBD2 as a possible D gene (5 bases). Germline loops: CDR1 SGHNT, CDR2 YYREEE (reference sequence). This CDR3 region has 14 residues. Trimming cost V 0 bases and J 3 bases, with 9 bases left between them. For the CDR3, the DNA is TGTGCCAGCAGCTTGGGGCAGAGGGAAGAGACCCAGTACTTC. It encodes CASSLGQREETQYF.

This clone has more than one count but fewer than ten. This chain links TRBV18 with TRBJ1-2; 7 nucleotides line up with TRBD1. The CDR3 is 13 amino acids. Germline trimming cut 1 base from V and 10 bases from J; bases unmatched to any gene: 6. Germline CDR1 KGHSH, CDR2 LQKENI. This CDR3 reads CASSPRQGNVYTF. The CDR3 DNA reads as TGTGCCAGCTCACCACGACAGGGTAACGTCTACACCTTC. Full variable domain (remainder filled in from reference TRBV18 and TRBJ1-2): NAGVMQNPRHLVRRRGQEARLRCSPMKGHSHVYWYRQLPEEGLKFMVYLQKENIIDESGMPKERFSAEFPKEGPSILRIQQVVRGDSAAYFCASSPRQGNVYTFGSGTRLTVV.

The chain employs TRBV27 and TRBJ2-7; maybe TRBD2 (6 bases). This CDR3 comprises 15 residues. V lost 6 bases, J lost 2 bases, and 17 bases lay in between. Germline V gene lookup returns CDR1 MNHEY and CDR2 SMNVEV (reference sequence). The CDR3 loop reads CASSPVGGMPYEQYF. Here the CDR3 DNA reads TGTGCCAGCAGCCCCGTGGGAGGTATGCCCTACGAGCAGTACTTC.